These 21 T cell receptor beta chains were all obtained from the same sample, sequenced in a study of OX40 agonist ivuxolimab in advanced cancers. Data came from immunoSEQ multiplex PCR; TCRdb stores just in-frame clones and leaves some out. In the table there are approximately 74,000 clones, 80% to 95% of which are singletons. The material was CD4+ or CD8+ T cells sorted from blood, obtained in a trial of the OX40 agonist ivuxolimab. Receptors originate from an adult with an advanced solid tumor such as melanoma, head and neck, liver or kidney cancer.

The chain combines TRBV19 with TRBJ2-1; TRBD2 is a possible D gene (5 bases). Trimming left V 5 bases short and J 14 bases short, with 13 bases between. Germline loops: CDR1 LNHDA, CDR2 SQIVND (reference sequence). This CDR3 has 11 amino acids. CDR3 nucleotides: TGTGCCAGTAGTCCGACTAACGGGAAGTTCTTC. Protein product: CASSPTNGKFF.

The V call is TRBV5-1, the J call TRBJ2-3; D may be TRBD1 (5 bases). This CDR3 spans 16 amino acids. Germline CDR1 is SGHRS and CDR2 is YFSETQ. Between the trimmed V and J ends, which lost 4 bases and 1 base, there was a span of 16 bases. The CDR3 DNA reads TGCGCCAGCAGCCTTCCCCAGGGTACGGGCACAGATACGCAGTATTTT. Its translation is CASSLPQGTGTDTQYF.

The rearrangement links TRBV20-1 to TRBJ2-3, with D hard to call. Trimming stripped 0 bases from V and 14 bases from J, with 12 bases between. This CDR3 region has 11 residues. The germline gives CDR1 DFQATT, CDR2 SNEGSKA (reference sequence). The CDR3 region has the DNA TGCAGTGCTAGAGATCTGCGTTTGACGTATTTT. It translates to CSARDLRLTYF.

There are a few counts of this clone. The rearrangement links TRBV7-2 to TRBJ1-2; D possibly corresponds to TRBD1 (6 bases). V dropped 4 bases and J dropped 4 bases, with 13 bases sitting between them. Germline CDR1 and CDR2: SGHTA and FQGNSA. The CDR3 contains 14 residues. The CDR3 DNA reads TGTGCCAGCAGCTCTCTCAGGGGCCCCTATGGCTACACCTTC. It specifies CASSSLRGPYGYTF.

The chain carries TRBV27 and TRBJ2-1; 7 nucleotides line up with TRBD2. V was pared by 8 bases and J by 4 bases, with 11 bases of the junction left unmatched. The germline gives CDR1 MNHEY, CDR2 SMNVEV (reference sequence). The CDR3 length is 15 residues. The CDR3 reads CASYRGSRGYNEQFF. The CDR3 DNA reads as TGTGCCAGCTATCGCGGGAGTAGGGGATACAATGAGCAGTTCTTC.

The rearrangement joins TRBV18 to TRBJ2-5, with 12 bases identical to TRBD2. After removal of 4 bases from V and 4 bases from J, the junction contained 7 bases not matched to a gene. Germline assignment: CDR1 KGHSH and CDR2 LQKENI. This CDR3 is built from 16 residues. For the CDR3, the DNA is TGTGCCAGCTCACAGCGACTAGCGGGGGCCGGAGAGACCCAGTACTTC. Translating gives CASSQRLAGAGETQYF.

The gene calls are TRBV28 and TRBJ1-2; the D gene is possibly TRBD1 (5 bases). The CDR3 spans 13 residues. The V end was cut by 6 bases, the J end by 3 bases, with 11 bases between. Germline lookup yields CDR1 MDHEN and CDR2 SYDVKM. Written as DNA, the CDR3 is TGTGCCAGCAGCGCGACAGATCACTATGGCTACACCTTC. As protein: CASSATDHYGYTF.

This clone came up a few times. The V gene is TRBV27, the J gene TRBJ2-1, with 7 bases that match TRBD2. V lost 5 bases, J lost 4 bases, and 8 bases stayed unmatched. The CDR3 is made up of 15 amino acids. The germline gives CDR1 MNHEY, CDR2 SMNVEV (reference sequence). As DNA, the CDR3 is TGTGCCAGCAGTCGTGGGTGGACTAGGTACAATGAGCAGTTCTTC. Amino acids: CASSRGWTRYNEQFF.

This clone was seen just once. This chain links TRBV5-5 with TRBJ2-4; D gene uncertain. This CDR3 has 14 residues. CDR1 is SGHKS and CDR2 is YYEKEE in the germline V gene (reference sequence). Trimming removed 4 bases at V and 0 bases at J, with 8 bases between. The CDR3: CASSPIIAKNIQYF. CDR3 nucleotides: TGTGCCAGCAGCCCCATTATAGCCAAAAACATTCAGTACTTC.

The DNA of the CDR3 is TGTGCCAGCAGCCCGCAGGGGATTTCTGGAAACACCATATATTTT. Translation gives CASSPQGISGNTIYF. This chain uses TRBV7-8 with TRBJ1-3, with D perhaps matching TRBD1 (6 bases). V dropped 5 bases and J dropped 1 base, with 12 bases sitting between them. The V gene's germline CDR1 is SGHVS and CDR2 FQNEAQ. The CDR3 runs 15 residues.

This clone was recorded once. The chain links TRBV19 to TRBJ2-5; 10 nucleotides match TRBD1. The J segment lost 5 bases and the V segment lost 7 bases, leaving 7 bases of the junction unmatched. The germline V gene encodes CDR1 LNHDA and CDR2 SQIVND (reference sequence). The CDR3 length is 14 residues. The CDR3 coding sequence is TGTGCCAGTATGGTGACAGGGGGCCGCGAGACCCAGTACTTC. Amino acid sequence: CASMVTGGRETQYF.

This chain uses TRBV15 with TRBJ2-7, with 10 bases fitting TRBD1. The V and J ends lost 3 bases and 2 bases, in that order; junction bases with no gene match: 4. CDR3 length equals 15 residues. Looked up from germline, CDR1 is LNHNV and CDR2 is YYDKDF (reference sequence). CDR3 DNA sequence: TGTGCCACCAGCAGGGCCGGGACAGGGGCCTACGAGCAGTACTTC. Amino acids: CATSRAGTGAYEQYF.

This rearrangement joins TRBV19 to TRBJ2-7; the match to TRBD2 covers 7 bases. CDR1 LNHDA and CDR2 SQIVND come from the germline V gene (reference sequence). The CDR3 runs 13 residues. V trimming: 7 bases; J trimming: 7 bases; junction bases outside the gene matches: 10. The CDR3 DNA reads as TGTGCCAGTAACGCGGGCCGCGGGGGAGAGCAGTACTTC. This sequence encodes CASNAGRGGEQYF.

V usage is TRBV7-2 and J usage is TRBJ2-3; D unclear. The V end was cut by 1 base, the J end by 5 bases, with 13 bases between. CDR1 SGHTA and CDR2 FQGNSA come from the germline V gene. CDR3 length equals 15 residues. The CDR3 DNA reads as TGTGCCAGCAGCTTAGGGGTAATCGAAGGAGATACGCAGTATTTT. Translated: CASSLGVIEGDTQYF.

The chain recombines TRBV5-6 with TRBJ2-7; D is perhaps TRBD1 (6 bases). The CDR3 loop spans 14 amino acids. Trimming removed 3 bases from V and 3 bases from J, with 13 bases in between. CDR1 SGHDT and CDR2 YYEEEE come from the germline V gene. CDR3 DNA: TGTGCCAGCAGCTCCACCTCAGGGGTCTACGAGCAGTACTTC. It is translated as CASSSTSGVYEQYF.

A note on this clone: Additional DNA sequences in this sample encode the identical CDR3. DNA for the CDR3: TGTGCCAGCAGTCCGTCCTACGAGCAGTACTTC. It codes for CASSPSYEQYF. V is TRBV6-5 and J is TRBJ2-7; D is undetermined. With 5 bases removed from V and 1 base from J, the gap between germline ends came to 3 bases. The CDR3 spans 11 residues. Per the germline V gene, CDR1 is MNHEY and CDR2 is SVGAGI.

The gene calls are TRBV9 and TRBJ2-2; D gene uncertain. Germline loops: CDR1 SGDLS, CDR2 YYNGEE. V lost 4 bases and J 0 bases, leaving 4 bases between the germline ends. This CDR3 has 13 amino acids. The CDR3 nucleotides read TGTGCCAGCAGCTGGACGAACACCGGGGAGCTGTTTTTT. This sequence encodes CASSWTNTGELFF.

This clone appeared a few times. The CDR3 bases are TGTGCCAGCAGCTCCCCCCCCGGGGAGACCCAGTACTTC. Protein product: CASSSPPGETQYF. The chain has TRBV7-3 and TRBJ2-5; no clear D. The V end was cut by 4 bases, the J end by 5 bases, with 11 bases between. Germline CDR1 SGHTA, CDR2 FQGTGA. The length of the CDR3 is 13 residues.

The CDR3 loop is CASSLAGKFYEQYF. CDR3 DNA sequence: TGTGCCAGCAGCCTAGCGGGAAAGTTCTACGAGCAGTACTTC. The chain employs TRBV11-2 and TRBJ2-7, with 9 bases that match TRBD2. This CDR3 is built from 14 residues. Germline V gene data show CDR1 as SGHAT and CDR2 as FQNNGV. V gave up 5 bases and J gave up 3 bases; unmatched junction bases: 5. The full variable domain, completed using reference TRBV11-2 and TRBJ2-7, is EAGVAQSPRYKIIEKRQSVAFWCNPISGHATLYWYQQILGQGPKLLIQFQNNGVVDDSQLPKDRFSAERLKGVDSTLKIQPAKLEDSAVYLCASSLAGKFYEQYFGPGTRLTVT.

Comments on this clone: This sample includes further DNA sequences coding for the same CDR3. The gene calls are TRBV10-3 and TRBJ1-3; unclear D gene. This CDR3 is 13 amino acids long. Germline CDR1 reads ENHRY; CDR2 reads SYGVKD. Trimming took 8 bases from V and 3 from J, leaving 11 bases between them. CDR3 nucleotides: TGTGCCATCGGAGGGAATAGTGGAAACACCATATATTTT. Its protein product is CAIGGNSGNTIYF.

CDR3 residues: CASNLLNNEQFF. CDR3 nucleotide sequence: TGCGCCAGCAATTTACTGAACAATGAGCAGTTCTTC. The chain has TRBV5-1 and TRBJ2-1; D call uncertain. Looked up from germline, CDR1 is SGHRS and CDR2 is YFSETQ. Trimming took 6 bases from V and 5 from J, leaving 9 bases between them. The CDR3 spans 12 residues.